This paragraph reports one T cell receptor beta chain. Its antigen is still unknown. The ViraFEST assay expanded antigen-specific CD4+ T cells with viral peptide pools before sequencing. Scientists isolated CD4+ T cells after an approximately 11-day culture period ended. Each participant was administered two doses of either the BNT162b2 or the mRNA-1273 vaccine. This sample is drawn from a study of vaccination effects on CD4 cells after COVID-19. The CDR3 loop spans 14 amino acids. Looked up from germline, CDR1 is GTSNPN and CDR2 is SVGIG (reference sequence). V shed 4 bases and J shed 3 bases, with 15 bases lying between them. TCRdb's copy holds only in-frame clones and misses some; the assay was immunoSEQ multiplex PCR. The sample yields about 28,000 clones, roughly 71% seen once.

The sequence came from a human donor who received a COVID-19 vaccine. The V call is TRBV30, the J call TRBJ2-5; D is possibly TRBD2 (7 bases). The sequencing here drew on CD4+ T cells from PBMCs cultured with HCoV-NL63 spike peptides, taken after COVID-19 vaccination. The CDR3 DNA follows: TGTGCCTGGAAGTGGGGGCGGGGGAAAGAGACCCAGTACTTC. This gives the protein CAWKWGRGKETQYF.